Listed below are T cell receptor beta chains from one sample, sequenced in a study of identifying expanded T cells in peripheral blood. The method was immunoSEQ multiplex PCR; TCRdb's version includes in-frame clones alone and lacks a portion of them. The sample holds some 130,000 clones, around 88% seen once. The sequenced sample consisted of blood. The receptors were sampled from a person aged 18 to 75 in good health. The CDR3 runs from the conserved cysteine through the conserved F or W. D genes are given only for firm matches. Clone size appears in some rows only: once, few, many, or a class for an expanded clone.

.	TRBV30	TRBJ2-2	15	.	TGTGCCTGGAGCCCGTCCCGGACAGTCTCCGGGGAGCTGTTTTTT	CAWSPSRTVSGELFF
.	TRBV9	TRBJ2-3	15	TRBD2	TGTGCCAGCAGCGGGGACTACTCTAGCACAGATACGCAGTATTTT	CASSGDYSSTDTQYF
.	TRBV7-9	TRBJ1-1	14	.	TGTGCCAGCAGGGGAAGTTTTTCAGCGGCTGAAGCTTTCTTT	CASRGSFSAAEAFF
.	TRBV7-8	TRBJ1-5	14	.	TGTGCCAGCAGCTTATCAGAATACACCATGGCCCAGCATTTT	CASSLSEYTMAQHF
.	TRBV5-1	TRBJ1-2	16	.	TGCGCCAGCAACAACGGATGGGACAACACTAACTATGGCTACACCTTC	CASNNGWDNTNYGYTF
.	TRBV4-1	TRBJ2-7	16	TRBD2	TGCGCCAGCAGCCAAATCCTGGCGGGAGGGGTTTACGAGCAGTACTTC	CASSQILAGGVYEQYF
.	TRBV7-7	TRBJ2-5	12	.	TGTGCCAGCAGCTTGGCTGGGGAGACCCAGTACTTC	CASSLAGETQYF
.	TRBV27	TRBJ2-1	13	.	TGTGCCAGCAGTTTATCCCTCTACAATGAGCAGTTCTTC	CASSLSLYNEQFF
.	TRBV4-1	TRBJ2-7	14	.	TGCGCCAGCAGCCAACCTGGGGTTAACTACGAGCAGTACTTC	CASSQPGVNYEQYF
.	TRBV28	TRBJ2-6	15	.	TGTGCCAGCAGTTTAGATAGCTCTGGGGCCAACGTCCTGACTTTC	CASSLDSSGANVLTF
.	TRBV6-1	TRBJ2-2	18	TRBD2	TGTGCCAGCAGTGAATTTGCTAGCGGGAGGCGAAACACCGGGGAGCTGTTTTTT	CASSEFASGRRNTGELFF
.	TRBV7-9	TRBJ2-2	16	.	TGTGCAGCGAGGGGTGGACAGACTCGAAACACCGGGGAGCTGTTTTTT	CAARGGQTRNTGELFF
.	TRBV6-1	TRBJ1-1	15	TRBD1	TGTGCCAGCACCAAAACAGGGGGCCGTAGCACTGAAGCTTTCTTT	CASTKTGGRSTEAFF
.	TRBV28	TRBJ1-4	13	.	TGTGCCAGCAGTTCAGGAACTAATGAAAAACTGTTTTTT	CASSSGTNEKLFF
.	TRBV6-1	TRBJ1-5	11	.	TGTGCCAGCGGGCAGAATCAGCCCCAGCATTTT	CASGQNQPQHF
.	TRBV6-6	TRBJ1-6	15	TRBD1	TGTGCCAGCAGTCCTAGACAGGGTGATAATTCACCCCTCCACTTT	CASSPRQGDNSPLHF
.	TRBV7-6	TRBJ1-2	15	.	TGTGCCAGCAGCTTGGGAACAGGAATGAACTATGGCTACACCTTC	CASSLGTGMNYGYTF
.	TRBV30	TRBJ1-2	13	TRBD1	TGTGCCTGGAGTGGGGACAGGGGGTATGGCTACACCTTC	CAWSGDRGYGYTF
.	TRBV19	TRBJ2-1	17	.	TGTGCCAGTACCATAGACGCAGGGGACACCTCCTACAATGAGCAGTTCTTC	CASTIDAGDTSYNEQFF
.	TRBV11-3	TRBJ2-5	15	TRBD1	TGTGCCAGCAGCTTAGGACAGGGGAAACGAGAGACCCAGTACTTC	CASSLGQGKRETQYF
.	TRBV11-1	TRBJ1-1	14	TRBD1	TGTGCCAGCACAGGGGGTTTGATGAACACTGAAGCTTTCTTT	CASTGGLMNTEAFF
.	TRBV4-1	TRBJ1-4	15	.	TGCGCCAGCAGCCAAGAATCCGCGCTTAATGAAAAACTGTTTTTT	CASSQESALNEKLFF
.	TRBV7-9	TRBJ2-7	14	TRBD1	TGTGCCAGCAGCTCACAGGGGACCTCCTACGAGCAGTACTTC	CASSSQGTSYEQYF
.	TRBV10-3	TRBJ1-5	13	.	TGTGCCATCAGTGTTGGGGACCGGCAGCCCCAGCATTTT	CAISVGDRQPQHF
.	TRBV5-8	TRBJ2-1	12	.	TGTGCCAGCAGCTTGGAGGGTTGGGAGCAGTTCTTC	CASSLEGWEQFF
.	TRBV7-6	TRBJ2-7	15	TRBD1	TGTGCCAGCAGCTACGACAGGGCGAGCTCCTACGAGCAGTACTTC	CASSYDRASSYEQYF
.	TRBV4-1	TRBJ2-3	15	TRBD1	TGCGCCAGCAGCCAGCCCGGGACAGGCACGAAAACGCAGTATTTT	CASSQPGTGTKTQYF
.	TRBV25-1	TRBJ2-1	15	.	TGTGCCAGCAGTGAAGGGGCAGGGTCCTACAATGAGCAGTTCTTC	CASSEGAGSYNEQFF
.	TRBV5-5	TRBJ1-1	16	TRBD1	TGTGCCAGCAGGGGCGGACAGGGGGCTGGGAACACTGAAGCTTTCTTT	CASRGGQGAGNTEAFF
few	TRBV28	TRBJ2-2	19	.	TGTGCCAGCAGTTTATGGGGGCGGACGGCTTTCCTAAACACCGGGGAGCTGTTTTTT	CASSLWGRTAFLNTGELFF
.	TRBV11-2	TRBJ1-1	15	TRBD1	TGTGCCAGCAGCTTCACAGGGGGCGCGGGGACTGAAGCTTTCTTT	CASSFTGGAGTEAFF
.	TRBV20-1	TRBJ2-3	11	.	TGCAGTGCTAGGGGCGGGGATACGCAGTATTTT	CSARGGDTQYF
.	TRBV6-1	TRBJ1-2	14	TRBD1	TGTGCCAGCAGTGAAGAAAGGGGGCGAGGTGGCTACACCTTC	CASSEERGRGGYTF
.	TRBV28	TRBJ2-5	13	.	TGTGCCAGCAGTTTACCTCAACTGGGGACCCAGTACTTC	CASSLPQLGTQYF
few	TRBV25-1	TRBJ2-1	13	TRBD2	TGTGCCAGCTCTTCTGACGGGAGGGATGAGCAGTTCTTC	CASSSDGRDEQFF